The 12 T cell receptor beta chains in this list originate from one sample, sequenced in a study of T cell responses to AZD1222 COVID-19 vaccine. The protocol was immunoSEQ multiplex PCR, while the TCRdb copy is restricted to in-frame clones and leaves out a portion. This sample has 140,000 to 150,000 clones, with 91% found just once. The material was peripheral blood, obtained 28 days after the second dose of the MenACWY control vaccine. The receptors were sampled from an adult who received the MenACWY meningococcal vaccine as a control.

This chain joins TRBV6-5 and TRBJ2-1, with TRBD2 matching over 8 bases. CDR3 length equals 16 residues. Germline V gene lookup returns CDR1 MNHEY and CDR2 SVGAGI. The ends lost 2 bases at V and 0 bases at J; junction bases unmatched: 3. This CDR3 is CASSYQRGSSYNEQFF. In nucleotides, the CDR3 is TGTGCCAGCAGTTACCAGCGGGGGAGCTCCTACAATGAGCAGTTCTTC.

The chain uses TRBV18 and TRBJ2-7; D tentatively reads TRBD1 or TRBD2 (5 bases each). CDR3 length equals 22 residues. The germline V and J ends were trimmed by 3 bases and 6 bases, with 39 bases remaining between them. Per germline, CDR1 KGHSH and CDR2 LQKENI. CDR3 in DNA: TGTGCCAGCTCACCTTACGACGGGGCCTTGGGGTTTACCGAGGGCGCTGATTCCGAGCAGTACTTC. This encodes CASSPYDGALGFTEGADSEQYF.

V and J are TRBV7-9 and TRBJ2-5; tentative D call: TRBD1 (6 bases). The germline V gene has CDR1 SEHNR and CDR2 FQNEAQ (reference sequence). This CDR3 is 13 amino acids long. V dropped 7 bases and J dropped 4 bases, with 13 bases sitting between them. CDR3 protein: CASTGASVETQYF. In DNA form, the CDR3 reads TGTGCCAGCACAGGGGCTTCGGTAGAGACCCAGTACTTC.

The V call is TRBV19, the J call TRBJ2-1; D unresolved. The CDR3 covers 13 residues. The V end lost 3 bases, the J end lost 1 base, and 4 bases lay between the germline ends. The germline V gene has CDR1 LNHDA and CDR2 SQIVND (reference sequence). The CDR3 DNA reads TGTGCCAGTAGTATGGGGTCCTACAATGAGCAGTTCTTC. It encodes CASSMGSYNEQFF.

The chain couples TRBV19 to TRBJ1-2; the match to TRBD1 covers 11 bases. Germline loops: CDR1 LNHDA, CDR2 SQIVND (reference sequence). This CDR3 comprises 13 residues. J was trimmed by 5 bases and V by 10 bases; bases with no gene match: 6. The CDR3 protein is CATADRGPYGYTF. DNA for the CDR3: TGTGCCACAGCGGACAGGGGGCCTTATGGCTACACCTTC.

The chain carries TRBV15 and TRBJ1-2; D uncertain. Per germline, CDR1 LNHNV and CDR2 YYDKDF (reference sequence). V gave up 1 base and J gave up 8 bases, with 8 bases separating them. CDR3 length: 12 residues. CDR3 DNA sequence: TGTGCCACCAGCAGAGTGGCAGAAGGCTACACCTTC. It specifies CATSRVAEGYTF.

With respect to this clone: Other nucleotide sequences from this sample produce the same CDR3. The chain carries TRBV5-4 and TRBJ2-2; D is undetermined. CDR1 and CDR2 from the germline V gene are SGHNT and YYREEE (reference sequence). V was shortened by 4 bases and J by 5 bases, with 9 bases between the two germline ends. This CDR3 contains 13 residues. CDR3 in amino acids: CASSLAGTGELFF. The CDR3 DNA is TGTGCCAGCAGCCTGGCCGGAACCGGGGAGCTGTTTTTT.

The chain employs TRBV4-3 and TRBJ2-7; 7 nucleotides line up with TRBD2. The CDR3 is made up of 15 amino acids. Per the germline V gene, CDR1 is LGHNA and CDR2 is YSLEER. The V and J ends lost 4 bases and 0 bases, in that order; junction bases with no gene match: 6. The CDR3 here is CASSPTSAYSYEQYF. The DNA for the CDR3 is TGCGCCAGCAGCCCCACTAGCGCCTACTCCTACGAGCAGTACTTC.

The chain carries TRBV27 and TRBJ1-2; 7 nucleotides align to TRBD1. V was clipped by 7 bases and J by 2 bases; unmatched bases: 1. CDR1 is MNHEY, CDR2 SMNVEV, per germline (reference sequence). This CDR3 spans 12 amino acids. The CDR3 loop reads CASKTGNYGYTF. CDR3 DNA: TGTGCCAGCAAGACAGGGAACTATGGCTACACCTTC.

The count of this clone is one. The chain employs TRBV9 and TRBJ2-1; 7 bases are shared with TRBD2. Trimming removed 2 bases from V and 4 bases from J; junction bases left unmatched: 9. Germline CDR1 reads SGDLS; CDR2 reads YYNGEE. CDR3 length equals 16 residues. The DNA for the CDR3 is TGTGCCAGCAGCGTGAACTTAGGCGGGGGTTACAATGAGCAGTTCTTC. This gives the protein CASSVNLGGGYNEQFF.

The CDR3 loop reads CASSLTGTGGRLETQYF. The CDR3 bases are TGTGCCAGCAGCTTGACAGGGACAGGGGGCAGATTAGAGACCCAGTACTTC. This chain joins TRBV5-4 and TRBJ2-5, with TRBD1 identical over 12 bases. CDR3 length: 17 residues. Germline V lookup: CDR1 SGHNT, CDR2 YYREEE (reference sequence). With 1 base clipped from V and 4 bases from J, the junction kept 8 bases outside the gene matches.

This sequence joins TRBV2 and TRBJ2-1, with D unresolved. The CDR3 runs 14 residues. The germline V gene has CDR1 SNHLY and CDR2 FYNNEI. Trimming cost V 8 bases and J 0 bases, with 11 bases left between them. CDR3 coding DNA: TGTGCCAGCGTGACGGGCAGCTCCTACAATGAGCAGTTCTTC. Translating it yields CASVTGSSYNEQFF.